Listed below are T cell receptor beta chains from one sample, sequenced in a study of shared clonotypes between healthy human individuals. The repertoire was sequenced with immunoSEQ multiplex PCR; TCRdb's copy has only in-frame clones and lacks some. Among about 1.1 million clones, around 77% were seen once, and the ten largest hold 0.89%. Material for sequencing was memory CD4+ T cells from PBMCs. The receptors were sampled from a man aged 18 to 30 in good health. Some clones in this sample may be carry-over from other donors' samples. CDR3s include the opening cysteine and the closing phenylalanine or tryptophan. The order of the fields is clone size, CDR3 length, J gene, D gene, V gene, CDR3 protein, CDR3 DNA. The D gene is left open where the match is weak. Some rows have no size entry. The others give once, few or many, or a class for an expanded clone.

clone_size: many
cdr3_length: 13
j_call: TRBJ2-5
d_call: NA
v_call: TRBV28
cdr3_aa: CASSSGTQETQYF
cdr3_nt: TGTGCCAGCAGTTCCGGGACTCAAGAGACCCAGTACTTC

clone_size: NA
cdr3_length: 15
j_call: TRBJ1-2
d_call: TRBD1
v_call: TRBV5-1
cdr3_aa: CASSADRVEGYGYTF
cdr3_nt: TGCGCCAGCAGCGCGGACAGGGTCGAGGGTTATGGCTACACCTTC

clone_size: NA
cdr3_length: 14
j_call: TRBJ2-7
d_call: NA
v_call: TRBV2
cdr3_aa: CASGLSESSYEQYF
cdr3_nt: TGTGCCAGCGGCCTTAGCGAGAGCTCCTACGAGCAGTACTTC

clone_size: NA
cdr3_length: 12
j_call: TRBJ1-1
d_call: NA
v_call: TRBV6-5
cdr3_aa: CASRDSNTEAFF
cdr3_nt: TGTGCCAGCAGGGACAGTAACACTGAAGCTTTCTTT

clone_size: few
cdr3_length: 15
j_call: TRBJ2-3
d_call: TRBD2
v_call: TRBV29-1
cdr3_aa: CSASLTSGRTDTQYF
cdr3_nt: TGCAGCGCCTCCCTGACTAGCGGGAGAACAGATACGCAGTATTTT

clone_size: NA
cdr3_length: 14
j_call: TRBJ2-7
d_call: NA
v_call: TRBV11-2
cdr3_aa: CASSLRQSSYEQYF
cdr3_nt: TGTGCCAGCAGCTTAAGACAGAGCTCCTACGAGCAGTACTTC

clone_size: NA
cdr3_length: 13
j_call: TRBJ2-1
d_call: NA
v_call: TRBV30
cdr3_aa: CAWSVRSGVQQFF
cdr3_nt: TGTGCCTGGAGTGTACGTAGCGGTGTTCAGCAGTTCTTC

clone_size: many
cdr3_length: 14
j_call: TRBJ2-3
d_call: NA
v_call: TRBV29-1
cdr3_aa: CSLLGGRGADTQYF
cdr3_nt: TGCAGCCTCCTTGGGGGCAGAGGGGCAGATACGCAGTATTTT

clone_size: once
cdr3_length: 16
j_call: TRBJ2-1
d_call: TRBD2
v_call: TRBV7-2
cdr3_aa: CASSGTTSGFYNEQFF
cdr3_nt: TGTGCCAGCAGCGGCACGACTAGCGGATTCTACAATGAGCAGTTCTTC

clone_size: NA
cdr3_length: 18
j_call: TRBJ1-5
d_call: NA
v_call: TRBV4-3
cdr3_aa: CASSQLRTLKIVNQPQHF
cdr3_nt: TGCGCCAGCAGCCAATTACGGACTTTGAAGATAGTAAATCAGCCCCAGCATTTT

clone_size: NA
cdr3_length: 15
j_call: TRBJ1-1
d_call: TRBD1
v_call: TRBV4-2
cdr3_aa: CASSQARGRNTEAFF
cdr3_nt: TGTGCCAGCAGCCAAGCCAGGGGGCGAAACACTGAAGCTTTCTTT

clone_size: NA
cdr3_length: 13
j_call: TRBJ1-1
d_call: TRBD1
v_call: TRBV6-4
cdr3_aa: CASSANRGTEAFF
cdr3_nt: TGTGCCAGCAGTGCGAACAGGGGAACTGAAGCTTTCTTT

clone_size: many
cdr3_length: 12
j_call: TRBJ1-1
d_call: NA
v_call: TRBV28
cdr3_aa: CASRSGVTEAFF
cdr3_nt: TGTGCCAGTAGGTCAGGGGTAACTGAAGCTTTCTTT

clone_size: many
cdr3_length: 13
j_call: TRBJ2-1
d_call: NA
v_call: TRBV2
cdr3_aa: CASSQDVLGEQFF
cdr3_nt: TGTGCCAGCAGTCAGGACGTCTTAGGGGAGCAGTTCTTC

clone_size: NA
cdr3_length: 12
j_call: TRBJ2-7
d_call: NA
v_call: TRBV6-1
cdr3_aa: CASSAQGNEQYF
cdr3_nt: TGTGCCAGCAGTGCACAGGGAAACGAGCAGTACTTC

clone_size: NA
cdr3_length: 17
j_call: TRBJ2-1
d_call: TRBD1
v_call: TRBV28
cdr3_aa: CASSGEPDRGYYNEQFF
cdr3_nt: TGTGCCAGCAGTGGCGAACCGGACAGGGGCTACTACAATGAGCAGTTCTTC

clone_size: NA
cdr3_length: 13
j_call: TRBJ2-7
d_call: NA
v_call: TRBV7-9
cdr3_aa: CASSQVGGYEQYF
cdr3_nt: TGCGCCAGCAGCCAAGTAGGTGGCTACGAGCAGTACTTC

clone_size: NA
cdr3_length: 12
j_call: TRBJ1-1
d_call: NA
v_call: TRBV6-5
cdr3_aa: CASSAMNTEAFF
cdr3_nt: TGTGCCAGCAGTGCTATGAACACTGAAGCTTTCTTT

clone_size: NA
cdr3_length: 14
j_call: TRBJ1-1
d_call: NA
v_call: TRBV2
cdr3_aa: CASRGSALLTEAFF
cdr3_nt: TGTGCCAGCCGTGGCTCTGCTCTACTCACTGAAGCTTTCTTT

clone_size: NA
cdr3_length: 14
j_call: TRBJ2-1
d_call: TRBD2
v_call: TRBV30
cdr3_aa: CAWSVLAALNEQFF
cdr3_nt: TGTGCCTGGAGTGTACTAGCGGCCCTCAATGAGCAGTTCTTC

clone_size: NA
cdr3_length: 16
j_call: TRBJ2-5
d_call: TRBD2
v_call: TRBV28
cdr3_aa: CASSPRTSGPQETQYF
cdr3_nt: TGTGCCAGCAGTCCCCGGACTAGCGGGCCCCAAGAGACCCAGTACTTC

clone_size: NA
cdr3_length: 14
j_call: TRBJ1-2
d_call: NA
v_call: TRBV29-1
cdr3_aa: CSVVGDVGNYGYTF
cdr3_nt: TGCAGCGTTGTTGGCGACGTCGGGAACTATGGCTACACCTTC

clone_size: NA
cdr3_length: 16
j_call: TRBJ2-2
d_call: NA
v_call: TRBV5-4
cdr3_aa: CASSWGYGGNTGELFF
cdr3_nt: TGTGCCAGCAGCTGGGGCTATGGGGGGAACACCGGGGAGCTGTTTTTT

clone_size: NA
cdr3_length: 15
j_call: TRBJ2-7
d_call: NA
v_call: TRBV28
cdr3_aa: CASSPDRIPSYEQYF
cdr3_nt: TGTGCCAGCAGCCCAGACAGGATCCCCTCCTACGAGCAGTACTTC

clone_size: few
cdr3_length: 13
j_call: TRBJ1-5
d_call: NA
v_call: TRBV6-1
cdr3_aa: CATIRDFNQPQHF
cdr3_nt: TGTGCCACCATCCGGGACTTTAATCAGCCCCAGCATTTT

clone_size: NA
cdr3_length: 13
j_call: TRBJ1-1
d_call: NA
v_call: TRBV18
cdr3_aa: CASRLPGGAEAFF
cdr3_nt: TGTGCCAGCCGTCTACCCGGGGGAGCTGAAGCTTTCTTT

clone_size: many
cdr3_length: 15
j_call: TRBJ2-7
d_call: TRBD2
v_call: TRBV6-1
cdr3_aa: CASEGTSGSSYEQYF
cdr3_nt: TGTGCCAGCGAAGGAACTAGCGGGAGTTCCTACGAGCAGTACTTC

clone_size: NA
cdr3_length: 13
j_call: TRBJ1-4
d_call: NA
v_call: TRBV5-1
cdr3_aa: CASSPGVGEKLFF
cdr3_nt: TGCGCCAGCTCTCCCGGGGTAGGGGAAAAACTGTTTTTT

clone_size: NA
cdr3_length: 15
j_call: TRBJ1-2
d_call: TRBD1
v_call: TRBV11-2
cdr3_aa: CASSLDTDRRYGYTF
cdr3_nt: TGTGCCAGCAGCTTAGACACGGACAGGAGATATGGCTACACCTTC

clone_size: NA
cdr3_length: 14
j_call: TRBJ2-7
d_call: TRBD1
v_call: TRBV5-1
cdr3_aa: CASSQDPGGSEQYF
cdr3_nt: TGCGCCAGCAGCCAGGACCCAGGGGGATCCGAGCAGTACTTC

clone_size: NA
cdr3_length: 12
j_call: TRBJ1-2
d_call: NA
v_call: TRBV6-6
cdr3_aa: CASGEGGYGYTF
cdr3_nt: TGTGCCAGCGGGGAGGGGGGGTATGGCTACACCTTC

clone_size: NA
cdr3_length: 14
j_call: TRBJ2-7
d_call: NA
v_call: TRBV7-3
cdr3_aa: CASSSDTTSYEQYF
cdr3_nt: TGTGCCAGCAGCTCAGACACCACATCCTACGAGCAGTACTTC

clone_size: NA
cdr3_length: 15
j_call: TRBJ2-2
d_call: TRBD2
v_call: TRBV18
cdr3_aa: CASSSLAGFTGELFF
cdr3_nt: TGTGCCAGCTCATCCTTAGCGGGATTTACCGGGGAGCTGTTTTTT

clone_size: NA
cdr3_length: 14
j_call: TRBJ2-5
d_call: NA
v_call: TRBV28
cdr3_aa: CASRVGTQKETQYF
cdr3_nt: TGTGCCAGCAGAGTGGGAACCCAAAAAGAGACCCAGTACTTC

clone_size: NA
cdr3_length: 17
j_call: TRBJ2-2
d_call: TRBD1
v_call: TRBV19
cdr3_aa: CASRQLTGLYSSGELFF
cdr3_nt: TGTGCCAGTCGACAATTGACAGGGTTGTATAGTTCCGGGGAGCTGTTTTTT

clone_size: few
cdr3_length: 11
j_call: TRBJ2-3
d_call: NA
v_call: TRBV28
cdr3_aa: CASRVSDTQYF
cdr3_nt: TGTGCCAGCAGGGTTTCGGATACGCAGTATTTT

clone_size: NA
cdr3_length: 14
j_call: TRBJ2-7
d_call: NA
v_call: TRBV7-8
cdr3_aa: CASSSPWDSYEQYF
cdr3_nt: TGTGCCAGCAGTTCACCATGGGACTCCTACGAGCAGTACTTC